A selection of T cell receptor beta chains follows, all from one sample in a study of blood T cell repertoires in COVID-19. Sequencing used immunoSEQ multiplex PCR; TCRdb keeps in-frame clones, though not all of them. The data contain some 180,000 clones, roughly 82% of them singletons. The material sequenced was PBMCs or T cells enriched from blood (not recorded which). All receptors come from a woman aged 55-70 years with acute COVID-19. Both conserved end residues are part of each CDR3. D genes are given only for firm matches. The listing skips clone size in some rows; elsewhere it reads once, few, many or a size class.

CDR3: CASRAASGMYNEQFF; DNA: TGTGCCTCCCGTGCGGCTAGCGGGATGTACAATGAGCAGTTCTTC; J: TRBJ2-1; V: TRBV10-3; D: TRBD2; size: .
CDR3: CASSLFSNRAYNEQFF; DNA: TGTGCCAGCAGCTTATTTTCGAATAGAGCGTACAATGAGCAGTTCTTC; J: TRBJ2-1; V: TRBV7-2; D: .; size: .
CDR3: CASSPGAGARGYTF; DNA: TGTGCCAGCTCACCAGGGGCAGGGGCGCGAGGCTACACCTTC; J: TRBJ1-2; V: TRBV18; D: .; size: .
CDR3: CSARQGSSNSPLHF; DNA: TGCAGCGCACGACAGGGTTCGAGCAATTCACCCCTCCACTTT; J: TRBJ1-6; V: TRBV29-1; D: TRBD1; size: .
CDR3: CASSQGGQGGNQPQHF; DNA: TGTGCCAGCAGCCAAGGAGGCCAGGGCGGCAATCAGCCCCAGCATTTT; J: TRBJ1-5; V: TRBV3-1/TRBV3-2; D: .; size: .
CDR3: CASSRDRSQETQYF; DNA: TGCGCCAGCAGCCGGGACAGGAGCCAAGAGACCCAGTACTTC; J: TRBJ2-5; V: TRBV10-1; D: TRBD1; size: .
CDR3: CASSLGARNRGNTIYF; DNA: TGTGCCAGCAGCTTAGGGGCCAGAAATAGAGGAAACACCATATATTTT; J: TRBJ1-3; V: TRBV11-2; D: .; size: once
CDR3: CASSYSGGYNEQFF; DNA: TGTGCCAGCAGTTACTCAGGAGGGTACAATGAGCAGTTCTTC; J: TRBJ2-1; V: TRBV6-5; D: .; size: .
CDR3: CASSLAMGLNYGYTF; DNA: TGTGCCAGCAGCTTAGCGATGGGACTTAACTATGGCTACACCTTC; J: TRBJ1-2; V: TRBV7-2; D: .; size: .
CDR3: CASSQDGQPNSPLHF; DNA: TGTGCCAGCAGCCAAGATGGGCAGCCTAATTCACCCCTCCACTTT; J: TRBJ1-6; V: TRBV14; D: .; size: few
CDR3: CATSDRVPGEQYF; DNA: TGTGCCACCAGTGACAGGGTGCCTGGGGAGCAGTACTTC; J: TRBJ2-7; V: TRBV24-1; D: .; size: .
CDR3: CASSLIRGANEKLFF; DNA: TGTGCCAGCAGCCTAATCAGGGGGGCTAATGAAAAACTGTTTTTT; J: TRBJ1-4; V: TRBV14; D: TRBD1; size: .
CDR3: CASRSPGPATGRAQHF; DNA: TGTGCCAGTAGATCCCCCGGGCCCGCCACAGGTCGGGCCCAGCATTTT; J: TRBJ1-5; V: TRBV19; D: .; size: .
CDR3: CASSPDRFNQPQHF; DNA: TGCGCCAGCAGTCCGGACAGGTTCAATCAGCCCCAGCATTTT; J: TRBJ1-5; V: TRBV4-3; D: TRBD1; size: .
CDR3: CASSLGTGGLTGELFF; DNA: TGTGCCAGCAGCTTAGGGACAGGGGGCCTCACCGGGGAGCTGTTTTTT; J: TRBJ2-2; V: TRBV7-2; D: TRBD1; size: .
CDR3: CASSSRGSPDTQYF; DNA: TGCGCCAGCAGCTCCCGGGGGAGCCCAGATACGCAGTATTTT; J: TRBJ2-3; V: TRBV5-1; D: .; size: .
CDR3: CASTSAGLADNEQFF; DNA: TGTGCCAGCACCTCCGCCGGACTAGCGGACAATGAGCAGTTCTTC; J: TRBJ2-1; V: TRBV27; D: TRBD2; size: .
CDR3: CASSEEAGTLSKQYF; DNA: TGCGCCAGCAGTGAGGAAGCGGGAACCCTCAGTAAGCAGTACTTC; J: TRBJ2-7; V: TRBV10-1; D: TRBD2; size: few
CDR3: CASSQGTSHYGYTF; DNA: TGCGCCAGCAGCCAAGGGACATCCCACTATGGCTACACCTTC; J: TRBJ1-2; V: TRBV4-3; D: .; size: .
CDR3: CASSATGGNSPLHF; DNA: TGTGCCAGCAGCGCTACAGGGGGCAATTCACCCCTCCACTTT; J: TRBJ1-6; V: TRBV7-6; D: TRBD1; size: .
CDR3: CASSAYRGQNQPQHF; DNA: TGTGCCAGCAGCGCGTACAGGGGGCAGAATCAGCCCCAGCATTTT; J: TRBJ1-5; V: TRBV7-2; D: TRBD1; size: .
CDR3: CASSPEGTYNEQFF; DNA: TGTGCCAGCAGCCCTGAGGGGACTTACAATGAGCAGTTCTTC; J: TRBJ2-1; V: TRBV6-2/TRBV6-3; D: .; size: once
CDR3: CASQGNTEAFF; DNA: TGTGCCAGTCAGGGGAACACTGAAGCTTTCTTT; J: TRBJ1-1; V: TRBV7-9; D: .; size: .
CDR3: CASSGDRNEQFF; DNA: TGCGCCAGCAGCGGGGACAGGAATGAGCAGTTCTTC; J: TRBJ2-1; V: TRBV4-1; D: TRBD1; size: .
CDR3: CASSMGTSGINEQFF; DNA: TGTGCCAGCAGTATGGGGACTAGCGGGATCAATGAGCAGTTCTTC; J: TRBJ2-1; V: TRBV6-4; D: TRBD2; size: few
CDR3: CASSARQEAYNEQFF; DNA: TGTGCCAGCAGCGCCCGACAGGAGGCCTACAATGAGCAGTTCTTC; J: TRBJ2-1; V: TRBV9; D: .; size: few
CDR3: CSVQPGQGLTDTQYF; DNA: TGCAGCGTGCAACCGGGACAGGGACTCACAGATACGCAGTATTTT; J: TRBJ2-3; V: TRBV29-1; D: TRBD1; size: once
CDR3: CASSPPGERRGYTF; DNA: TGTGCCAGCTCACCACCTGGGGAGAGACGGGGCTACACCTTC; J: TRBJ1-2; V: TRBV18; D: .; size: .
CDR3: CASSGIRRQGDGYTF; DNA: TGTGCCAGCTCGGGAATTCGGAGACAGGGTGACGGCTACACCTTC; J: TRBJ1-2; V: TRBV18; D: TRBD1; size: .
CDR3: CAIKSQGPMAGTGELFF; DNA: TGTGCCATCAAGTCTCAGGGCCCAATGGCTGGCACCGGGGAGCTGTTTTTT; J: TRBJ2-2; V: TRBV10-3; D: .; size: .
CDR3: CASSYQPQHF; DNA: TGTGCCAGCAGCTATCAGCCCCAGCATTTT; J: TRBJ1-5; V: TRBV28; D: .; size: few
CDR3: CSASAGGYNEQFF; DNA: TGCAGTGCTAGTGCTGGCGGCTACAATGAGCAGTTCTTC; J: TRBJ2-1; V: TRBV20-1; D: .; size: few
CDR3: CASSPRTGSADGYTF; DNA: TGTGCCAGCTCACCGCGGACAGGGTCGGCAGATGGCTACACCTTC; J: TRBJ1-2; V: TRBV18; D: TRBD1; size: .
CDR3: CASSAGDRAQETQYF; DNA: TGTGCCAGCAGCGCGGGGGACAGGGCACAAGAGACCCAGTACTTC; J: TRBJ2-5; V: TRBV9; D: TRBD1; size: .
CDR3: CASSVHKREGSYNEQFF; DNA: TGTGCCAGCAGCGTACATAAGCGGGAGGGCTCCTACAATGAGCAGTTCTTC; J: TRBJ2-1; V: TRBV9; D: TRBD2; size: .
CDR3: CAMVGANTEAFF; DNA: TGTGCCATGGTTGGGGCGAACACTGAAGCTTTCTTT; J: TRBJ1-1; V: TRBV10-3; D: .; size: .
CDR3: CASSEVPFGTGGYNQPQHF; DNA: TGTGCCAGCAGTGAAGTACCTTTTGGGACAGGGGGTTACAATCAGCCCCAGCATTTT; J: TRBJ1-5; V: TRBV6-1; D: TRBD1; size: .
CDR3: CASKRGSSTDTQYF; DNA: TGTGCCAGTAAACGGGGGTCTAGCACAGATACGCAGTATTTT; J: TRBJ2-3; V: TRBV19; D: .; size: .
CDR3: CASSLGGMNTEAFF; DNA: TGTGCCAGCAGTTTGGGGGGTATGAACACTGAAGCTTTCTTT; J: TRBJ1-1; V: TRBV27; D: .; size: .
CDR3: CASSVQGWETQYF; DNA: TGTGCCAGTAGTGTCCAGGGATGGGAGACCCAGTACTTC; J: TRBJ2-5; V: TRBV19; D: .; size: .
CDR3: CASSPRQVGNTEAFF; DNA: TGTGCCAGCAGCCCAAGACAGGTGGGGAACACTGAAGCTTTCTTT; J: TRBJ1-1; V: TRBV2; D: .; size: .
CDR3: CASSQRTGVGGKNIQYF; DNA: TGCGCCAGCAGCCAACGGACAGGGGTGGGAGGCAAAAACATTCAGTACTTC; J: TRBJ2-4; V: TRBV4-3; D: TRBD1; size: .
CDR3: CASSPVGGRSTGELFF; DNA: TGTGCCAGCAGTCCGGTCGGAGGGAGGTCCACCGGGGAGCTGTTTTTT; J: TRBJ2-2; V: TRBV2; D: .; size: .
CDR3: CASSPPGTSGADTQYF; DNA: TGTGCCAGCAGCCCGCCCGGGACTAGCGGGGCAGATACGCAGTATTTT; J: TRBJ2-3; V: TRBV5-5; D: TRBD2; size: .
CDR3: CASSPVGTGPLHF; DNA: TGTGCCAGCAGCCCTGTTGGGACAGGACCCCTCCACTTT; J: TRBJ1-6; V: TRBV3-1/TRBV3-2; D: TRBD1; size: once
CDR3: CASSSGGERANTEAFF; DNA: TGCGCCAGCAGCTCCGGGGGGGAGCGGGCGAACACTGAAGCTTTCTTT; J: TRBJ1-1; V: TRBV5-1; D: .; size: .
CDR3: CSVRKTATSTDTQYF; DNA: TGCAGCGTACGAAAGACTGCAACTAGCACAGATACGCAGTATTTT; J: TRBJ2-3; V: TRBV29-1; D: .; size: .
CDR3: CAWRAADTQYF; DNA: TGTGCCTGGAGGGCCGCAGATACGCAGTATTTT; J: TRBJ2-3; V: TRBV30; D: .; size: .
CDR3: CAISESMGLASYNEQFF; DNA: TGTGCCATCAGTGAGTCGATGGGACTAGCATCCTACAATGAGCAGTTCTTC; J: TRBJ2-1; V: TRBV10-3; D: TRBD2; size: .
CDR3: CAISEWAGQAGEKLFF; DNA: TGTGCCATCAGTGAGTGGGCGGGCCAAGCGGGTGAAAAACTGTTTTTT; J: TRBJ1-4; V: TRBV10-3; D: .; size: few
CDR3: CASSQSLGGMEAFF; DNA: TGTGCCAGCAGCCAATCTCTCGGGGGGATGGAAGCTTTCTTT; J: TRBJ1-1; V: TRBV4-2; D: .; size: .